This T cell receptor (beta chain) is drawn from a study of blood T cell repertoires in COVID-19. On the study more broadly: Samples taken during acute and convalescent COVID-19 were collected in the United States, Italy and Spain. The analysed material was cDNA or gDNA that came from T cells, B-cell-depleted T cells, or PBMCs.

Participant-given clinical history determined each cohort assignment. The study counted Cohort 3 donors as recovered given two negative PCRs, clearance, or symptom resolution. The CDR3 contains 12 residues. The ends lost 0 bases at V and 10 bases at J; junction bases unmatched: 3. CDR1 SGHRS and CDR2 YFSETQ come from the germline V gene. Sequenced by immunoSEQ multiplex PCR; TCRdb stores in-frame clones only, minus some. The table has 200,000 to 250,000 clones, roughly 84% seen once. The table lists this clone with a few counts. The chain carries TRBV5-1 and TRBJ1-1, with 7 bases that match TRBD1. Source material: PBMCs or T cells enriched from blood (not recorded which). The TCR originated in a woman aged 40 to 49 who had recovered from COVID-19. CDR3 bases: TGCGCCAGCAGCTTGGGACAGGGAATAGCTTTCTTT. Its protein is CASSLGQGIAFF.